These T cell receptor beta chains were read from a single sample in a study of blood T cell repertoires in COVID-19. Profiled with immunoSEQ multiplex PCR; TCRdb holds only in-frame clones, not every one. The sample has roughly 43,000 clones, approximately 87% seen once; the top ten hold approximately 16%. Sequencing input: peripheral blood. These receptors originate from a human donor in a cohort sampled during active COVID-19. The CDR3 runs from the conserved cysteine through the conserved F or W.

v_call | cdr3_aa
TRBV3-1/TRBV3-2 | CASSPSGRSTDTQYF
TRBV10-1 | CASSDTSSQGRQYF
TRBV28 | CASSPVLVQGSSYEQYF
TRBV2 | CASRKGLAAQYEQYF
TRBV4-1 | CASSQGQLGYTF
TRBV11-3 | CASSLDQVLSGNTIYF
TRBV3-1/TRBV3-2 | CASSRETFSYEQYF
TRBV14 | CASSLGTGYYEQYF
TRBV6-5 | CASTSGTGVETQYF
TRBV10-3 | CAIRENTIYF
TRBV9 | CASSPQGLLTEAFF